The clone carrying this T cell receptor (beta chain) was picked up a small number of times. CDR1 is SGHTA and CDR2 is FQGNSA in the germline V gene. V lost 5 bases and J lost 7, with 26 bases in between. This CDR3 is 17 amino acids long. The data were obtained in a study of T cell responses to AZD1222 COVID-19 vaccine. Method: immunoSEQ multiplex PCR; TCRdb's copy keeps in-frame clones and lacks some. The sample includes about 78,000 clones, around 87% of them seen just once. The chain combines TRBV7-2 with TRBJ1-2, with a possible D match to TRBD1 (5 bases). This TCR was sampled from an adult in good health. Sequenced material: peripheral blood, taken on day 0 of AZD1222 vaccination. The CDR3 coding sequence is TGTGCCAGCAGCCTCTCCCTGACCGGGACCCCCGCGAGTGGCTACACCTTC. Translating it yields CASSLSLTGTPASGYTF.